The 2 T cell receptor beta chains below come from one sample, sequenced in a study of T cell repertoires in cytomegalovirus infection. Each CDR3 protein gets one entry after TCRdb re-called the reads with MiXCR. The sample includes about 460,000 distinct CDR3 sequences, around 11% seen only once; the top ten take roughly a tenth. The sequencing input was PBMCs. Receptors originate from a human donor in good health (CMV status not recorded). Some clones in this sample may be carry-over from other donors' samples.

This clonotype was detected ten times or more. The chain carries TRBV27 and TRBJ2-3; possible D gene TRBD1, 6 bases. The length of the CDR3 is 12 residues. Germline V gives CDR1 MNHEY, CDR2 SMNVEV (reference sequence). The V gene lost 8 bases and the J gene lost 2 bases, with 8 bases spanning the gap. For the CDR3, the DNA is TGTGCCAGCGGGACAATCACAGATACGCAGTATTTT. Its translation: CASGTITDTQYF.

This clonotype was seen repeatedly, ten times or more. The chain employs TRBV2 and TRBJ1-4, with unresolved D. V dropped 4 bases and J dropped 12 bases, with 18 bases sitting between them. Germline CDR1 is SNHLY and CDR2 is FYNNEI. This CDR3 region has 14 residues. The CDR3 bases are TGTGCCAGCAGTGGAATGACCTCCTCCAAGGAACTGTTTTTT. It encodes CASSGMTSSKELFF.